The TCR beta chain described here comes from a study of vaccination and CD4 T cells after COVID-19. Study-wide points: The researchers studied relatively few convalescent patients and omitted early post-infection timepoints.

Sequence data for DNA of cultured CD4+ T cells were generated by the Oncomine TCR Beta short-read assay. TCRdb called the PCR reads again in MiXCR, with one record for every CDR3 protein. The table lists about 20,000 distinct CDR3 sequences, 55% to 70% of them singletons. Stated treatment: approximately nine-day PBMC culture with coronavirus spike peptide pools or control peptides (ViraFEST assay). Dates of PCR positivity, March to December 2020, preceded the US Alpha, Beta and Delta variants. As for this clonotype: Its specificity is not known.

The CDR3 loop spans 15 amino acids. Trimming took 6 bases from V and 3 from J, leaving 18 bases between them. The rearrangement joins TRBV12-3 or TRBV12-4 to TRBJ2-7; D may be TRBD2 (6 bases). This sample comprised CD4+ T cells from blood, cultured in vitro, obtained after SARS-CoV-2 vaccination. The TCR sequence derives from a human donor who had recovered from COVID-19. The CDR3 region has the DNA TGTGCCAGCAGCTTGGGTCGGGACTCCTTCTACGAGCAGTACTTC. Translation gives CASSLGRDSFYEQYF.